This passage covers 17 T cell receptor beta chains from one sample sequenced in a study of response to subunit inactivated influenza vaccine. TCRdb independently ran MiXCR on the RT-PCR reads; one entry per CDR3 protein. This table holds 500,000 to 600,000 distinct CDR3 sequences, about 15% found once. The material was PBMCs from blood, obtained about 12 days after vaccination. These receptors all come from a man over 45 who received an inactivated influenza vaccine.

V usage is TRBV7-6 and J usage is TRBJ2-2; a weak D match, TRBD1 (5 bases). The germline V and J ends were trimmed by 4 bases and 1 base, with 13 bases remaining between them. CDR3 length: 16 residues. Germline-derived CDR1 and CDR2 are SGHVS and FNYEAQ. The CDR3 DNA reads TGTGCCAGCAGCTCCGGATGGACATGGAACACCGGGGAGCTGTTTTTT. Amino acids: CASSSGWTWNTGELFF.

The gene calls are TRBV6-2 or TRBV6-3 and TRBJ2-1, with TRBD2 as a possible D gene (6 bases). V was trimmed by 2 bases and J by 5 bases, leaving 22 bases between them. CDR1 is MNHEY, CDR2 SVGEGT, per germline. The CDR3 consists of 18 residues. CDR3 nucleotide sequence: TGTGCCAGCAGTTACGAGGGAGGTATCTTTTTTGGGGACAATGAGCAGTTCTTC. It specifies CASSYEGGIFFGDNEQFF.

V is TRBV29-1 and J is TRBJ2-7; a weak D match, TRBD2 (6 bases). The CDR3 length is 13 residues. CDR1 is SQVTM, CDR2 ANQGSEA, per germline. V was trimmed by 6 bases and J by 3 bases, leaving 15 bases between them. CDR3 loop: CSVRSGRDYEQYF. The CDR3 bases are TGCAGCGTACGCTCAGGGCGGGACTACGAGCAGTACTTC.

This clonotype appeared a few times. The chain couples TRBV9 to TRBJ2-1, with TRBD1 as a possible D gene (5 bases). The germline V gene encodes CDR1 SGDLS and CDR2 YYNGEE. V gave up 3 bases and J gave up 7 bases, with 14 bases separating them. This CDR3 region has 14 residues. CDR3 residues: CASSAIMTVNEQFF. The CDR3 DNA sequence: TGTGCCAGCAGCGCGATTATGACAGTTAATGAGCAGTTCTTC.

The chain has TRBV29-1 and TRBJ1-2; 7 bases match TRBD1. The V gene's germline CDR1 is SQVTM and CDR2 ANQGSEA. With 3 bases clipped from V and 4 bases from J, the junction kept 11 bases outside the gene matches. The CDR3 runs to 15 residues. CDR3 bases: TGCAGCGTTGAGGGTCTTTGGGACAGTTCCTATGGCTACACCTTC. It translates to CSVEGLWDSSYGYTF.

The rearrangement links TRBV10-3 to TRBJ2-2; no reliable D call. V was cut by 7 bases and J by 0 bases, with 12 bases left in between. Germline V lookup: CDR1 ENHRY, CDR2 SYGVKD. This CDR3 has 15 amino acids. The CDR3 DNA reads TGTGCCATCACCCTGACCGACTCGAACACCGGGGAGCTGTTTTTT. It yields the protein CAITLTDSNTGELFF.

This chain uses TRBV20-1 with TRBJ2-7; TRBD1 agrees at 8 bases. V shed 2 bases and J 2 bases; nucleotides not matched to a gene: 5. The CDR3 has 14 residues. Germline lookup yields CDR1 DFQATT and CDR2 SNEGSKA (reference sequence). This CDR3 is CSARRDRPPYEQYF. The CDR3 DNA reads TGCAGTGCTAGAAGGGACAGGCCCCCCTACGAGCAGTACTTC.

The gene calls are TRBV6-2 or TRBV6-3 and TRBJ2-1, with D perhaps matching TRBD1 (5 bases). Germline assignment: CDR1 MNHEY and CDR2 SVGEGT. V dropped 3 bases and J dropped 7 bases, with 22 bases sitting between them. The CDR3 consists of 17 residues. As DNA, the CDR3 is TGTGCCAGCAGTTATCCCAGGGATAGCCTGCCTGGGAATGAGCAGTTCTTC. It yields the protein CASSYPRDSLPGNEQFF.

CDR3 coding DNA: TGTGCCAGCAGCAGGGTAGGCCGGAACAACCTTCACCGTACCTATGGCTACACCTTC. Translation gives CASSRVGRNNLHRTYGYTF. This chain uses TRBV11-2 with TRBJ1-2, with D unclear. Germline assignment: CDR1 SGHAT and CDR2 FQNNGV. The CDR3 extends over 19 amino acids. V shed 5 bases and J shed 4 bases, with 29 bases lying between them. Full variable domain (rest looked up from reference TRBV11-2 and TRBJ1-2): EAGVAQSPRYKIIEKRQSVAFWCNPISGHATLYWYQQILGQGPKLLIQFQNNGVVDDSQLPKDRFSAERLKGVDSTLKIQPAKLEDSAVYLCASSRVGRNNLHRTYGYTFGSGTRLTVV.

In this sample, this clonotype turned up a few times. This chain joins TRBV6-1 and TRBJ1-1; D is undetermined. CDR1 and CDR2 (germline): MNHNS, SASEGT. The CDR3 spans 13 residues. The V end was cut by 10 bases, the J end by 1 base, with 13 bases between. Here the CDR3 DNA reads TGTGCCACCAAGTCACAGTCGAACACTGAAGCTTTCTTT. It yields the protein CATKSQSNTEAFF.

This clonotype was detected only a few times. V gene TRBV7-9 combines with J gene TRBJ1-1; no clear D. V was cut by 1 base and J by 6 bases, with 9 bases left in between. This CDR3 contains 13 residues. Per the germline V gene, CDR1 is SEHNR and CDR2 is FQNEAQ (reference sequence). The CDR3 spells CASSLVGDSEAFF. In DNA, the CDR3 is TGTGCCAGCAGCTTAGTTGGTGACTCTGAAGCTTTCTTT.

In this sample, this clonotype turned up many times. The CDR3 DNA reads as TGTGCCTCGTCTGGCGGGAGGGCCAATGAGCAGTTCTTC. Its protein is CASSGGRANEQFF. The chain uses TRBV19 and TRBJ2-1; TRBD2 agrees at 9 bases. Germline CDR1 and CDR2: LNHDA and SQIVND (reference sequence). The CDR3 runs 13 residues. V lost 11 bases to trimming and J lost 6 bases; unmatched junction nucleotides: 8.

The chain is built from TRBV2 and TRBJ2-1; perhaps TRBD2 as D (6 bases). The CDR3 length is 15 residues. Trimming took off 8 bases at V and 0 bases at J, with 14 bases between the two ends. Looked up from germline, CDR1 is SNHLY and CDR2 is FYNNEI. This chain's CDR3 is CASGRGSSSYNEQFF. The CDR3 region has the DNA TGTGCCAGCGGGCGGGGTTCGAGCTCCTACAATGAGCAGTTCTTC.

The genes are TRBV18 and TRBJ2-3; D could derive from TRBD1 or TRBD2 (5 bases each). This CDR3 region has 15 residues. V lost 3 bases and J lost 0, with 10 bases in between. Germline values: CDR1 KGHSH, CDR2 LQKENI. CDR3 nucleotide sequence: TGTGCCAGCTCACCCAGTGGGGACAGCACAGATACGCAGTATTTT. It is translated as CASSPSGDSTDTQYF.

In this sample, this clonotype turned up a few times. This rearrangement joins TRBV10-2 to TRBJ1-1; no definite D call. Germline CDR1 WSHSY, CDR2 SAAADI. The CDR3 covers 16 residues. V gave up 0 bases and J gave up 0 bases, with 11 bases separating them. This CDR3 is CASSESKAAMNTEAFF. CDR3 DNA: TGCGCCAGCAGTGAGTCGAAGGCCGCCATGAACACTGAAGCTTTCTTT.

This clonotype turned up a few times. The chain recombines TRBV18 with TRBJ2-1, with D perhaps TRBD1 (6 bases). V was clipped by 2 bases and J by 9 bases, with 20 bases between them. The CDR3 contains 16 residues. From germline, CDR1 is KGHSH and CDR2 LQKENI. This CDR3 is CASSPIFDRPRPEQFF. In DNA, the CDR3 is TGTGCCAGCTCACCAATCTTCGACAGGCCCCGGCCTGAGCAGTTCTTC.

V and J are TRBV7-2 and TRBJ2-1; D is unresolved. The length of the CDR3 is 13 residues. Germline CDR1 is SGHTA and CDR2 is FQGNSA. V was shortened by 5 bases and J by 6 bases, with 11 bases between the two germline ends. The CDR3 DNA sequence: TGTGCCAGCAGCCCGAGGCCCCCCAATGAGCAGTTCTTC. This sequence encodes CASSPRPPNEQFF.